One and the same sample provided the 26 T cell receptor beta chains below, sequenced in a study of blood T cells in healthy people across ages. For the second PCR, which ran for roughly 7 to 11 cycles, a sample-barcoded 5' primer and a J-beta primer mix were used. TCRdb recomputed calls from the 5' RACE reads with MiXCR, one row per CDR3 protein. The sample yields some 290,000 distinct CDR3 sequences, 27% seen once. The material sequenced was blood. The receptors shown here come from a woman in her 70s in good health.

This clonotype occurred a few times. The genes are TRBV7-3 and TRBJ2-5; 14 bases are a match to TRBD2. The J call is uncertain, as TRBJ2-1 better fits the DNA end. The CDR3 spans 14 residues. The germline gives CDR1 SGHTA, CDR2 FQGTGA. The chain's CDR3 is CASSSGLAGAEQFF. The CDR3 DNA reads TGTGCCAGCAGCTCGGGACTAGCGGGAGCTGAGCAGTTCTTC.

The genes are TRBV5-7 and TRBJ2-3; no clear D. TRBV5-7 is classed as an ORF, of uncertain function. There are 13 residues in the CDR3. V gave up 2 bases and J gave up 3 bases, with 7 bases separating them. CDR3 amino acids: CASSFRITDTQYF. DNA for the CDR3: TGTGCCAGCAGCTTTAGGATTACAGATACGCAGTATTTT.

This clonotype was counted only a few times. The chain couples TRBV5-1 to TRBJ2-6; D is uncertain. Germline CDR1 is SGHRS and CDR2 is YFSETQ. The CDR3 totals 17 residues. V was shortened by 1 base and J by 1 base, with 12 bases between the two germline ends. The CDR3 DNA sequence: TGCGCCAGCAGCTTGCCAGACGGAAATTCTGGGGCCAACGTCCTGACTTTC. This translates into CASSLPDGNSGANVLTF.

There are a few counts of this clonotype. The junction shows a germline mismatch at one end, possibly a read error. V usage is TRBV20-1 and J usage is TRBJ1-2; tentative D call: TRBD1 (6 bases). Germline V CDR1 and CDR2: DFQATT, SNEGSKA (reference sequence). The CDR3 totals 14 residues. CDR3 coding DNA: TGCAGTACTAGAGATCAAAGACAGGTTCATGGCTACACCTTC. Amino acids: CSTRDQRQVHGYTF.

The table lists this clonotype with a few counts. The gene calls are TRBV27 and TRBJ2-5; 9 bases line up with TRBD1. The CDR3 has 14 amino acids. The junction had 6 bases not matched to a gene; V was cut back by 5 bases and J by 5 bases. CDR1 and CDR2 (germline): MNHEY, SMNVEV (reference sequence). CDR3 sequence reads: CASSTRTGDETQYF. CDR3 DNA: TGTGCCAGCAGTACTCGGACAGGGGATGAGACCCAGTACTTC.

This clonotype was detected a few times. The chain uses TRBV7-2 and TRBJ2-5; 13 nucleotides agree with TRBD2. The tail of the sequence fits TRBJ2-7 better, so the J call may be wrong. The CDR3 totals 16 residues. From germline, CDR1 is SGHTA and CDR2 FQGNSA. CDR3: CASSPLQTSGRNEQYF. CDR3 DNA sequence: TGTGCCAGCAGCCCCCTACAGACTAGCGGGAGGAACGAGCAGTACTTC.

The genes are TRBV7-3 and TRBJ2-1; 10 positions match TRBD2. The J segment lost 5 bases and the V segment lost 5 bases, leaving 3 bases of the junction unmatched. The CDR3 is made up of 14 amino acids. Germline V gene lookup returns CDR1 SGHTA and CDR2 FQGTGA. DNA for the CDR3: TGTGCCAGCAGCAGGGGGACTAGCGACAATGAGCAGTTCTTC. It encodes CASSRGTSDNEQFF.

Comment on this clonotype: A much larger clone sits a single nucleotide away, making a read error possible. The chain uses TRBV6-5 and TRBJ2-6, with D possibly TRBD1 on 5 matching bases. Germline V gene data show CDR1 as MNHEY and CDR2 as SVGAGI. This CDR3 spans 13 amino acids. The CDR3 sequence is CASSYSGANVPTF. CDR3 bases: TGTGCCAGCAGTTACTCTGGGGCCAACGTCCCGACTTTC.

CDR3 bases: TGCGCCAGCAGCTCGGGACAGGCGGAGAGGGAAAAACTGTTTTTT. Translating gives CASSSGQAEREKLFF. The V and J genes are TRBV5-1 and TRBJ1-4; the match to TRBD1 covers 8 bases. Germline-derived CDR1 and CDR2 are SGHRS and YFSETQ. This CDR3 is built from 15 residues. After removal of 3 bases from V and 8 bases from J, the junction contained 9 bases not matched to a gene.

The CDR3 sequence: CASSPGTVQPQHF. Written as DNA, the CDR3 is TGTGCCAGCAGTCCCGGGACAGTACAGCCCCAGCATTTT. The rearrangement uses TRBV28 and TRBJ1-5; 7 bases fit TRBD1. The CDR3 is made up of 13 amino acids. The ends lost 5 bases at V and 7 bases at J; junction bases unmatched: 5. Germline CDR1 reads MDHEN; CDR2 reads SYDVKM.

This chain's CDR3 is CATSGPYSNQPQHF. The CDR3 DNA reads as TGTGCCACCAGTGGGCCGTATAGCAATCAGCCCCAGCATTTT. The V gene is TRBV24-1, the J gene TRBJ1-5; D uncertain. The CDR3 is 14 residues long. Trimming took off 5 bases at V and 0 bases at J, with 7 bases between the two ends. Looked up from germline, CDR1 is KGHDR and CDR2 is SFDVKD.

This sequence joins TRBV6-5 and TRBJ2-6; a possible D gene is TRBD1 (6 bases). There are 18 residues in the CDR3. Germline V gene lookup returns CDR1 MNHEY and CDR2 SVGAGI. Between the trimmed V and J ends, which lost 4 bases and 0 bases, there was a span of 16 bases. This chain's CDR3 is CASSFRPTGLSGANVLTF. The CDR3 bases are TGTGCCAGCAGTTTTCGACCGACAGGACTCTCTGGGGCCAACGTCCTGACTTTC.

This clonotype was detected many times. The chain carries TRBV7-9 and TRBJ1-4; D is perhaps TRBD1 (5 bases). This CDR3 comprises 15 residues. The germline V gene has CDR1 SEHNR and CDR2 FQNEAQ (reference sequence). V was shortened by 3 bases and J by 7 bases, with 15 bases between the two germline ends. The CDR3 region has the DNA TGTGCCAGCAGCTTCGCCCAGGGTATGGGTGAAAAACTGTTTTTT. Encoded protein: CASSFAQGMGEKLFF.

This chain links TRBV4-1 with TRBJ1-4; D is uncertain. This CDR3 region has 14 residues. The V end lost 1 base, the J end lost 7 bases, and 10 bases lay between the germline ends. From germline, CDR1 is MGHRA and CDR2 YSYEKL. The CDR3 spells CASSQGDSVEKLFF. As DNA, the CDR3 is TGCGCCAGCAGCCAAGGGGATTCCGTTGAAAAACTGTTTTTT.

This sequence joins TRBV20-1 and TRBJ2-1; possible D gene TRBD2, 5 bases. V dropped 0 bases and J dropped 9 bases, with 18 bases sitting between them. The CDR3 totals 15 residues. CDR1 is DFQATT, CDR2 SNEGSKA, per germline (reference sequence). DNA for the CDR3: TGCAGTGCTAGAGATAGCCTACCGGGGAGATTTGAGCAGTTCTTC. Protein: CSARDSLPGRFEQFF.

This clonotype was detected many times. The rearrangement uses TRBV20-1 and TRBJ2-5; D unresolved. Germline V gene data show CDR1 as DFQATT and CDR2 as SNEGSKA (reference sequence). The germline V and J ends were trimmed by 6 bases and 4 bases, with 15 bases remaining between them. The CDR3 covers 13 residues. The chain's CDR3 is CSAQGQILETQYF. CDR3 nucleotide sequence: TGCAGTGCCCAAGGGCAGATTTTAGAGACCCAGTACTTC.

The chain has TRBV2 and TRBJ1-6; TRBD1 might be the D (6 bases). The germline gives CDR1 SNHLY, CDR2 FYNNEI. Trimming pared 7 bases from V and 5 bases from J, leaving 15 bases between. This CDR3 contains 15 residues. CDR3 sequence: CASTARGTDNSPLHF. The CDR3 DNA is TGTGCCAGCACCGCGAGGGGGACCGATAATTCACCCCTCCACTTT.

A few counts support this clonotype. The chain uses TRBV5-1 and TRBJ2-1, with D perhaps matching TRBD2 (6 bases). The CDR3 has 15 residues. With 5 bases removed from V and 5 bases from J, the gap between germline ends came to 17 bases. Germline V gene sequence: CDR1 SGHRS, CDR2 YFSETQ. CDR3 sequence: CASSRDSQTHNEQFF. The CDR3 DNA reads TGCGCCAGCAGTAGGGACTCCCAAACTCACAATGAGCAGTTCTTC.

The chain employs TRBV28 and TRBJ2-5; D uncertain. The germline V gene encodes CDR1 MDHEN and CDR2 SYDVKM. The V and J ends lost 4 bases and 2 bases respectively, with 8 bases between them. The CDR3 totals 13 residues. Written as DNA, the CDR3 is TGTGCCAGCAGTTCCCAGTATCAAGAGACCCAGTACTTC. Encoded protein: CASSSQYQETQYF.

The chain links TRBV20-1 to TRBJ2-7, with D possibly being TRBD1 (5 bases). The germline CDR1 and CDR2 sequences are DFQATT and SNEGSKA (reference sequence). V was trimmed by 1 base and J by 6 bases, leaving 16 bases between them. The length of the CDR3 is 14 residues. The CDR3 nucleotides are TGCAGTGCTAGAGGCCCAGGGAAGAGTAGCGAGCAGTACTTC. It yields the protein CSARGPGKSSEQYF.

This clonotype was recorded at least ten times. The chain joins TRBV20-1 to TRBJ2-7, with 7 nucleotides matching TRBD1. Germline lookup yields CDR1 DFQATT and CDR2 SNEGSKA (reference sequence). The V and J ends lost 4 bases and 5 bases, in that order; junction bases with no gene match: 14. The CDR3 has 15 amino acids. The CDR3 DNA sequence: TGCAGTGCTAAGGAACCCAGGACAGGCAACGACGAGCAGTACTTC. Translated: CSAKEPRTGNDEQYF.

This clonotype was recorded many times. This chain uses TRBV9 with TRBJ2-7, with D unresolved. The CDR3 totals 14 residues. CDR1 and CDR2 from the germline V gene are SGDLS and YYNGEE. Trimming cost V 3 bases and J 2 bases, with 12 bases left between them. This CDR3 reads CASSGPGNPYEQYF. In DNA, the CDR3 is TGTGCCAGCAGCGGCCCTGGGAATCCCTACGAGCAGTACTTC.

The table lists this clonotype with a few counts. V usage is TRBV20-1 and J usage is TRBJ2-4; D ambiguous. The CDR3 has 13 amino acids. Germline CDR1 reads DFQATT; CDR2 reads SNEGSKA (reference sequence). Trimming shortened V by 6 bases and J by 0 bases, and 9 bases separated the two germline ends. CDR3 in amino acids: CSASTRAKNIQYF. The CDR3 region has the DNA TGCAGTGCGAGTACCAGAGCCAAAAACATTCAGTACTTC.

The CDR3 sequence: CASSLARTSGKSSYNEQFF. In DNA, the CDR3 is TGTGCCAGCAGCTTAGCGCGGACTAGCGGGAAAAGCTCCTACAATGAGCAGTTCTTC. The V gene is TRBV7-8, the J gene TRBJ2-1; TRBD2 matches at 12 bases. CDR3 length equals 19 residues. Germline loops: CDR1 SGHVS, CDR2 FQNEAQ. Germline trimming cut 0 bases from V and 0 bases from J; bases unmatched to any gene: 6.

This clonotype has a handful of counts. The J gene is TRBJ1-2, the V gene TRBV12-3 or TRBV12-4; D is undetermined. The ends were cut back, 3 bases at V and 3 bases at J, with 5 bases in the middle. The CDR3 loop spans 12 amino acids. CDR3 protein: CASSLSDYGYTF. For the CDR3, the DNA is TGTGCCAGCAGTTTGAGCGACTATGGCTACACCTTC.

This clonotype occurred a few times. V and J are TRBV20-1 and TRBJ2-7; 7 nucleotides match TRBD2. Germline CDR1 and CDR2: DFQATT and SNEGSKA (reference sequence). There are 12 residues in the CDR3. CDR3 in DNA: TGCAGCGCACGGCGGGAGTCGTACGAGCAGTACTTC. Its protein is CSARRESYEQYF.